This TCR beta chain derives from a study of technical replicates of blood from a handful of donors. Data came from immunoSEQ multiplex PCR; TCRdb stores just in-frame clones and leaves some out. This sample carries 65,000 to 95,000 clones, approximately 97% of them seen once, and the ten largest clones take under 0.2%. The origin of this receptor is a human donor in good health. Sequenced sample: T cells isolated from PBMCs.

CDR3 loop: CSVVGTPLRNYGYTF. The CDR3, as DNA: TGCAGCGTTGTTGGGACACCTCTAAGGAACTATGGCTACACCTTC. This chain connects TRBV29-1 to TRBJ1-2; D possibly corresponds to TRBD1 (6 bases). V lost 4 bases and J lost 2, with 17 bases in between. Germline CDR1 is SQVTM and CDR2 is ANQGSEA. There are 15 residues in the CDR3.